The present entry profiles one T cell receptor beta chain with its context. The data derive from a study of blood T cell repertoires in COVID-19. Study in general: T cells, B-cell-depleted T cells, or PBMCs provided the cDNA or gDNA that served as material.

In the authors' methods: Nucleated cell number was recorded as an estimate derived from reference gene primer amplification. TCRdb's copy holds only in-frame clones and misses some; the assay was immunoSEQ multiplex PCR. For V, J and clone size, that table is used; D and trimming come from the DNA. In the table there are around 440,000 clones, 88% of which are singletons. Germline loops: CDR1 SGDLS, CDR2 YYNGEE. The CDR3 is 16 amino acids. V gave up 3 bases and J gave up 3 bases, with 17 bases separating them. While infection was still active, Seattle patients were enrolled and then followed longitudinally.

The sample comprised peripheral blood. This clonotype was obtained from a woman in her 50s with COVID-19, enrolled during active disease. This chain uses TRBV9 with TRBJ2-3; possibly TRBD2 for D (5 bases). The CDR3 nucleotides read TGTGCCAGCAGCGCCGTCCCGGGGATTGGGACAGATACGCAGTATTTT. Encoded protein: CASSAVPGIGTDTQYF. Full variable domain (remainder filled in from reference TRBV9 and TRBJ2-3): DSGVTQTPKHLITATGQRVTLRCSPRSGDLSVYWYQQSLDQGLQFLIQYYNGEERAKGNILERFSAQQFPDLHSELNLSSLELGDSALYFCASSAVPGIGTDTQYFGPGTRLTVL.